This T cell receptor beta chain came from a study of T cell repertoires in cytomegalovirus infection. On the study more broadly: Researchers turned to recently identified HLA-C-restricted CMV epitopes as well as well-studied HLA-B-restricted ones. Carrying CMV and the relevant HLA type showed in public TCR beta signatures.

Points on this clonotype: Its antigen is unknown.

TCRdb passed the reads through MiXCR, listing each CDR3 protein once. The data show 140,000 to 150,000 distinct CDR3 sequences, around 30% seen once. Looked up from germline, CDR1 is SGHAT and CDR2 is FQNNGV. The CDR3 runs to 12 residues. With 3 bases removed from V and 9 bases from J, the gap between germline ends came to 9 bases. Study-level findings and limits: Within the response measured ex vivo, HLA-C-restricted CMV-specific TCR beta clonotypes were dominant. Cumulated frequencies of public TCR beta families served to identify carriers of CMV plus the relevant HLA.

This chain links TRBV11-2 with TRBJ2-1; D is uncertain. This TCR derives from a human donor in good health (CMV status not recorded). Some clones in this sample may be carry-over from other donors' samples. Sample: CD8+ T cells from cultured PBMCs, taken from culture after CMV antigen stimulation. CDR3 nucleotides: TGTGCCAGCAGCTTCATTATGCCTGAGCAGTTCTTC. The encoded protein is CASSFIMPEQFF. Full variable domain (outside the CDR3, taken from reference TRBV11-2 and TRBJ2-1): EAGVAQSPRYKIIEKRQSVAFWCNPISGHATLYWYQQILGQGPKLLIQFQNNGVVDDSQLPKDRFSAERLKGVDSTLKIQPAKLEDSAVYLCASSFIMPEQFFGPGTRLTVL.